A single sample is the source of the 28 T cell receptor beta chains below, sequenced in a study of tumor-infiltrating lymphocytes in localized non-small cell lung cancer. Generated by immunoSEQ multiplex PCR, the TCRdb table keeps only in-frame clones and is missing some. Of 15,000 to 20,000 clones in the sample, 55% to 75% were seen once. Sequences were obtained from lung tumor tissue. The receptors here all came from a human donor with non-small cell lung cancer.

The rearrangement uses TRBV19 and TRBJ2-5; D is unresolved. The CDR3 contains 15 residues. Germline V gene data show CDR1 as LNHDA and CDR2 as SQIVND (reference sequence). Trimming left V 5 bases short and J 5 bases short, with 18 bases between. CDR3 coding DNA: TGTGCCAGTAGTTTGGCTTCCTATGGTCTGGAGACCCAGTACTTC. Its protein is CASSLASYGLETQYF.

In DNA, the CDR3 is TGTGCCTGGAGTCCCCGGCCATCTCGAGATACGCAGTATTTT. Its translation is CAWSPRPSRDTQYF. The V and J genes are TRBV30 and TRBJ2-3, with D unclear. The CDR3 consists of 14 residues. CDR1 and CDR2 (germline): GTSNPN, SVGIG (reference sequence). Trimming removed 2 bases from V and 5 bases from J, with 14 bases in between.

This clone was detected a few times. The V and J genes are TRBV5-6 and TRBJ2-7, with TRBD2 matching over 9 bases. V shed 0 bases and J 5 bases; nucleotides not matched to a gene: 3. In germline, CDR1 is SGHDT, CDR2 YYEEEE. The CDR3 length is 14 residues. The CDR3 is CASSLEASGDEQYF. CDR3 in DNA: TGTGCCAGCAGCTTGGAGGCTAGCGGGGACGAGCAGTACTTC.

The chain employs TRBV4-1 and TRBJ1-5; possible D gene TRBD1, 5 bases. Trimming pared 5 bases from V and 7 bases from J, leaving 18 bases between. Germline V lookup: CDR1 MGHRA, CDR2 YSYEKL. This CDR3 contains 15 residues. CDR3 loop: CASSFRLGAEQPQHF. The CDR3 DNA is TGCGCCAGCAGCTTTCGATTAGGGGCAGAACAGCCCCAGCATTTT.

This rearrangement joins TRBV15 to TRBJ1-3, with D hard to call. This CDR3 region has 15 residues. CDR1 is LNHNV and CDR2 is YYDKDF in the germline V gene (reference sequence). V lost 0 bases to trimming and J lost 0 bases, with 6 bases between them. CDR3 nucleotide sequence: TGTGCCACCAGCAGAGATAGGAGCTCTGGAAACACCATATATTTT. Translated: CATSRDRSSGNTIYF.

This clone occurred a few times. The rearrangement uses TRBV29-1 and TRBJ1-5, with TRBD1 identical over 9 bases. The CDR3 has 14 amino acids. Germline assignment: CDR1 SQVTM and CDR2 ANQGSEA. J was trimmed by 0 bases and V by 4 bases; bases with no gene match: 1. The CDR3 region has the DNA TGCAGCGTTGGACAGGGGGATAGCAATCAGCCCCAGCATTTT. It codes for CSVGQGDSNQPQHF.

The rearrangement uses TRBV10-1 and TRBJ1-4, with 7 bases identical to TRBD1. V lost 2 bases to trimming and J lost 4 bases; unmatched junction nucleotides: 1. The germline V gene has CDR1 WNHNN and CDR2 SYGVQD (reference sequence). The CDR3 contains 14 residues. The DNA of the CDR3 is TGCGCCAGCAGTGAGGGACAGGATAATGAAAAACTGTTTTTT. Translating it yields CASSEGQDNEKLFF.

The rearrangement uses TRBV19 and TRBJ1-4; D may be TRBD1 (5 bases). The CDR3 covers 16 residues. CDR1 is LNHDA, CDR2 SQIVND, per germline (reference sequence). V was cut by 5 bases and J by 7 bases, with 20 bases left in between. In DNA, the CDR3 is TGTGCCAGTAGTGGTCGGGGACGGGGGATATTTGAAAAACTGTTTTTT. As protein: CASSGRGRGIFEKLFF.

This chain uses TRBV11-3 with TRBJ1-1, with D tentatively TRBD1 (5 bases). Trimming removed 3 bases at V and 2 bases at J, with 10 bases between. The germline V gene encodes CDR1 SGHNT and CDR2 YENEEA. There are 14 residues in the CDR3. CDR3 loop: CASSLWDVNTEAFF. In DNA form, the CDR3 reads TGTGCCAGCAGCTTGTGGGACGTAAACACTGAAGCTTTCTTT.

This clone has just one count. V usage is TRBV6-1 and J usage is TRBJ1-1; 10 nucleotides match TRBD1. Germline loops: CDR1 MNHNS, CDR2 SASEGT. Germline trimming cut 4 bases from V and 1 base from J; bases unmatched to any gene: 9. CDR3 size: 17 residues. For the CDR3, the DNA is TGTGCCAGCAGTGCCTTCCCGGACAGGGGGAAGAACACTGAAGCTTTCTTT. This gives the protein CASSAFPDRGKNTEAFF.

J is TRBJ2-2 and V is TRBV11-2; the match to TRBD1 covers 7 bases. CDR1 is SGHAT, CDR2 FQNNGV, per germline. This CDR3 has 15 residues. The J segment lost 5 bases and the V segment lost 5 bases, leaving 8 bases of the junction unmatched. As DNA, the CDR3 is TGTGCCAGCAGCAACCCGACAGGGAAAACCGGGGAGCTGTTTTTT. This sequence encodes CASSNPTGKTGELFF.

The sample holds a few counts of this clone. The CDR3 DNA is TGTGCCGGACGGAGGGCAGGGGATGTCTATGGCTACACCTTC. It specifies CAGRRAGDVYGYTF. The chain is built from TRBV19 and TRBJ1-2; maybe TRBD1 (6 bases). The CDR3 loop spans 14 amino acids. With 11 bases removed from V and 4 bases from J, the gap between germline ends came to 20 bases. The germline gives CDR1 LNHDA, CDR2 SQIVND (reference sequence). The full variable domain, completed using reference TRBV19 and TRBJ1-2, is DGGITQSPKYLFRKEGQNVTLSCEQNLNHDAMYWYRQDPGQGLRLIYYSQIVNDFQKGDIAEGYSVSREKKESFPLTVTSAQKNPTAFYLCAGRRAGDVYGYTFGSGTRLTVV.

The rearrangement uses TRBV7-7 and TRBJ2-3; D remains unclear. Between the trimmed V and J ends, which lost 0 bases and 4 bases, there was a span of 5 bases. The CDR3 length is 13 residues. The V gene's germline CDR1 is SSHAT and CDR2 FNYEAQ (reference sequence). DNA for the CDR3: TGTGCCAGCAGCTTAGCGGAAGCAGATACGCAGTATTTT. Amino acids: CASSLAEADTQYF.

This rearrangement joins TRBV7-2 to TRBJ2-5, with 9 bases identical to TRBD1. The germline CDR1 and CDR2 sequences are SGHTA and FQGNSA. After removal of 4 bases from V and 4 bases from J, the junction contained 7 bases not matched to a gene. The CDR3 sequence is 15 residues long. CDR3 sequence (DNA): TGTGCCAGCAGCTCTGTCGGACAGGGGCGAGAGACCCAGTACTTC. It yields the protein CASSSVGQGRETQYF. Together with reference TRBV7-2 and TRBJ2-5, the CDR3 gives the full variable domain: GAGVSQSPSNKVTEKGKDVELRCDPISGHTALYWYRQSLGQGLEFLIYFQGNSAPDKSGLPSDRFSAERTGGSVSTLTIQRTQQEDSAVYLCASSSVGQGRETQYFGPGTRLLVL.

The gene calls are TRBV11-2 and TRBJ2-5; D is ambiguous. The J call may be faulty, since TRBJ2-7 better matches the DNA end. CDR1 SGHAT and CDR2 FQNNGV come from the germline V gene. This CDR3 contains 12 residues. CDR3 loop: CASSLALDEQYF. The CDR3 nucleotides are TGTGCCAGCAGCTTAGCCTTAGACGAGCAGTACTTC.

The chain has TRBV29-1 and TRBJ2-1, with D unresolved. The CDR3 length is 14 residues. V dropped 3 bases and J dropped 5 bases, with 14 bases sitting between them. CDR1 and CDR2 from the germline V gene are SQVTM and ANQGSEA. The CDR3: CSVDGRRKDNEQFF. In nucleotides, the CDR3 is TGCAGCGTTGATGGTAGGCGGAAAGACAATGAGCAGTTCTTC.

The chain uses TRBV10-2 and TRBJ1-5, with 9 bases lining up with TRBD1. Germline values: CDR1 WSHSY, CDR2 SAAADI. CDR3 size: 13 residues. J gave up 4 bases and V 8 bases, and 3 bases lay outside the gene matches. The CDR3 is CASGDRANQPQHF. In DNA form, the CDR3 reads TGCGCCAGCGGGGACAGGGCTAATCAGCCCCAGCATTTT.

J is TRBJ1-2 and V is TRBV19; 9 nucleotides line up with TRBD1. The CDR3 runs 20 residues. Germline assignment: CDR1 LNHDA and CDR2 SQIVND (reference sequence). J gave up 1 base and V 4 bases, and 19 bases lay outside the gene matches. For the CDR3, the DNA is TGTGCCAGTAGTACCTTGATTACGATCTCGACAGGGGGAGTTAACTATGGCTACACCTTC. Residues: CASSTLITISTGGVNYGYTF.

The gene calls are TRBV18 and TRBJ2-3; D unresolved. Germline V CDR1 and CDR2: KGHSH, LQKENI. V lost 3 bases to trimming and J lost 0 bases, with 7 bases between them. The CDR3 is made up of 14 amino acids. The CDR3, as DNA: TGTGCCAGCTCACCCCCTTCTAGCACAGATACGCAGTATTTT. It encodes CASSPPSSTDTQYF.

Written as DNA, the CDR3 is TGTGCCAGCAGCTTCCTATACGAGCAGTACTTC. This gives the protein CASSFLYEQYF. The chain recombines TRBV7-2 with TRBJ2-7; no firm D call. This CDR3 is 11 amino acids long. The germline CDR1 and CDR2 sequences are SGHTA and FQGNSA. V shed 3 bases and J shed 4 bases, with 4 bases lying between them.

The V and J genes are TRBV6-6 and TRBJ1-3, with D perhaps matching TRBD1 (6 bases). This CDR3 spans 15 amino acids. V was cut by 4 bases and J by 0 bases, with 10 bases left in between. Looked up from germline, CDR1 is MNHNY and CDR2 is SVGAGI (reference sequence). CDR3 sequence: CASSSQGLSGNTIYF. CDR3 bases: TGTGCCAGCAGTTCCCAGGGGCTCTCTGGAAACACCATATATTTT.

This sequence joins TRBV11-2 and TRBJ1-1; 7 bases match TRBD1. Germline V CDR1 and CDR2: SGHAT, FQNNGV. Unmatched junction bases numbered 13, after V lost 5 bases and J lost 7 bases. The CDR3 is made up of 15 amino acids. The CDR3 reads CASSPIQGPEGEAFF. CDR3 bases: TGTGCCAGCAGCCCTATACAGGGGCCGGAGGGTGAAGCTTTCTTT.

Of note for this clone: This sample includes further DNA sequences coding for the same CDR3. The chain links TRBV9 to TRBJ2-2; D possibly corresponds to TRBD2 (5 bases). V gave up 0 bases and J gave up 0 bases, with 6 bases separating them. Germline CDR1 is SGDLS and CDR2 is YYNGEE. This CDR3 spans 15 amino acids. CDR3 region: CASSVGGANTGELFF. CDR3 in DNA: TGTGCCAGCAGCGTAGGGGGAGCGAACACCGGGGAGCTGTTTTTT.

V and J are TRBV11-2 and TRBJ2-7, with 10 bases lining up with TRBD1. CDR1 and CDR2 from the germline V gene are SGHAT and FQNNGV. The CDR3 totals 16 residues. The trim removed 1 base at V and 2 bases at J, leaving 5 bases unmatched. This CDR3 reads CASSLATGQGTYEQYF. DNA for the CDR3: TGTGCCAGCAGCTTAGCAACGGGACAGGGGACCTACGAGCAGTACTTC.

The chain carries TRBV11-2 and TRBJ2-3, with D perhaps assigned TRBD1 or TRBD2 (5 bases each). Germline CDR1 and CDR2: SGHAT and FQNNGV. The CDR3 covers 16 residues. V lost 2 bases to trimming and J lost 0 bases, with 12 bases between them. The CDR3 spells CASSLFAGASTDTQYF. CDR3 nucleotide sequence: TGTGCCAGCAGCTTATTTGCCGGGGCAAGCACAGATACGCAGTATTTT. The complete variable domain, with remaining parts taken from reference TRBV11-2 and TRBJ2-3, reads EAGVAQSPRYKIIEKRQSVAFWCNPISGHATLYWYQQILGQGPKLLIQFQNNGVVDDSQLPKDRFSAERLKGVDSTLKIQPAKLEDSAVYLCASSLFAGASTDTQYFGPGTRLTVL.

The chain combines TRBV5-1 with TRBJ1-4; weak D call: TRBD1 (5 bases). This CDR3 is built from 15 residues. CDR1 and CDR2 from the germline V gene are SGHRS and YFSETQ. The V and J ends lost 1 base and 2 bases respectively, with 9 bases between them. As DNA, the CDR3 is TGCGCCAGCAGCTTGCCGGACAAGACTAATGAAAAACTGTTTTTT. It encodes CASSLPDKTNEKLFF.

The chain has TRBV18 and TRBJ2-3; D remains ambiguous. The V gene's germline CDR1 is KGHSH and CDR2 LQKENI. V lost 4 bases and J lost 0, with 8 bases in between. This CDR3 comprises 14 residues. The chain's CDR3 is CASSRSESTDTQYF. CDR3 coding DNA: TGTGCCAGCTCACGGTCGGAGAGCACAGATACGCAGTATTTT. The full variable domain, in which reference TRBV18 and TRBJ2-3 provide the parts outside the CDR3, is NAGVMQNPRHLVRRRGQEARLRCSPMKGHSHVYWYRQLPEEGLKFMVYLQKENIIDESGMPKERFSAEFPKEGPSILRIQQVVRGDSAAYFCASSRSESTDTQYFGPGTRLTVL.

Only a few counts were recorded for this clone. The CDR3 bases are TGTGCCAGCAGCTACAAGACAGGGGGCGAATACTACGAGCAGTACTTC. It yields the protein CASSYKTGGEYYEQYF. The V call is TRBV11-1, the J call TRBJ2-7; TRBD1 agrees at 10 bases. The CDR3 runs 16 residues. The germline V gene has CDR1 SGHAT and CDR2 FQDESV (reference sequence). With V trimmed by 4 bases and J by 3 bases, 9 bases remained unmatched. The full variable domain, its missing parts supplied by reference TRBV11-1 and TRBJ2-7, is EAEVAQSPRYKITEKSQAVAFWCDPISGHATLYWYRQILGQGPELLVQFQDESVVDDSQLPKDRFSAERLKGVDSTLKIQPAELGDSAMYLCASSYKTGGEYYEQYFGPGTRLTVT.